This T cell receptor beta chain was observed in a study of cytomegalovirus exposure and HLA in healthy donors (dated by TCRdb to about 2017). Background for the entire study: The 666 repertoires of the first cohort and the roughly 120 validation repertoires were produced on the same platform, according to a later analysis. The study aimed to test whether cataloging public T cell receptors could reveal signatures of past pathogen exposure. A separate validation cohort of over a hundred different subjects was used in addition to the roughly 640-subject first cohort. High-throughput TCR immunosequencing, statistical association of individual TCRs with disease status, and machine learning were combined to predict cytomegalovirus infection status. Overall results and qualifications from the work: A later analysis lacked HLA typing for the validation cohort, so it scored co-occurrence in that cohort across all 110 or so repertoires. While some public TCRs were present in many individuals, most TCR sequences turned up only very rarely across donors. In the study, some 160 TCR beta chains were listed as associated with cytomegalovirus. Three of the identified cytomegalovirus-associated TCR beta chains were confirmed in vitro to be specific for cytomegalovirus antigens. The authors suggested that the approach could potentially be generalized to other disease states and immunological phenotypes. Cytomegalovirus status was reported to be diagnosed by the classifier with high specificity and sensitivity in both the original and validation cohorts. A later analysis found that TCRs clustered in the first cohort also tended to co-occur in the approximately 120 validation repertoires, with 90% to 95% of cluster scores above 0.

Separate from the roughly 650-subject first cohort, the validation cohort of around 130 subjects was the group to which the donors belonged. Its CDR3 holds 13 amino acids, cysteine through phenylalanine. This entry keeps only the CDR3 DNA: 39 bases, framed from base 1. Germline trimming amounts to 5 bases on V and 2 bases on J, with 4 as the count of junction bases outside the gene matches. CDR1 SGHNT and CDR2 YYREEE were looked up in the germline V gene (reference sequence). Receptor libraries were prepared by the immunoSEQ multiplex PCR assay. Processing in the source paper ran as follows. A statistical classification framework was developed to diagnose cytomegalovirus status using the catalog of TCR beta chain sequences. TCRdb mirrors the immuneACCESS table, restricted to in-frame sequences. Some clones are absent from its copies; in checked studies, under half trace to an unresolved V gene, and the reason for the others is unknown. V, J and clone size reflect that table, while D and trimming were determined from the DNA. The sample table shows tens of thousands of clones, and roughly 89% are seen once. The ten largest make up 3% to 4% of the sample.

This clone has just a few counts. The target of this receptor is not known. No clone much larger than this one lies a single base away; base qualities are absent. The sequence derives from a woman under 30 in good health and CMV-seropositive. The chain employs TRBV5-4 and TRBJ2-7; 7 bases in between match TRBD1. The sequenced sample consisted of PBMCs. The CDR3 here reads CASRSDRAYEQYF. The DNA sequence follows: TGTGCCAGCAGATCAGACAGGGCCTACGAGCAGTACTTC.